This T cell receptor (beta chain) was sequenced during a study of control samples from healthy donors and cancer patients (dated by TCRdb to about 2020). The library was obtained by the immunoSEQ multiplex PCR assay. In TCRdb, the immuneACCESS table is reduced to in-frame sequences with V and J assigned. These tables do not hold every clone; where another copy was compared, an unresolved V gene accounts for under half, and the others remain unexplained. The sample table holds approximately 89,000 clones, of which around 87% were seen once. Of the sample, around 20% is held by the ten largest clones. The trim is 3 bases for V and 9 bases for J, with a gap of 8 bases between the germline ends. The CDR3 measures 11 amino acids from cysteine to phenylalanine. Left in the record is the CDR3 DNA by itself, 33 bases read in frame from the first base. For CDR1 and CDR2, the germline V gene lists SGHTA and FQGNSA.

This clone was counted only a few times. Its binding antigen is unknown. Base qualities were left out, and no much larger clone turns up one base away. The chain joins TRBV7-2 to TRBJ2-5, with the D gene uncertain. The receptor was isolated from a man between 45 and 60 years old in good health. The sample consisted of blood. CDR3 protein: CASSLSSAQYF. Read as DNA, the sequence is TGTGCCAGCAGCTTGAGTTCGGCCCAGTACTTC.